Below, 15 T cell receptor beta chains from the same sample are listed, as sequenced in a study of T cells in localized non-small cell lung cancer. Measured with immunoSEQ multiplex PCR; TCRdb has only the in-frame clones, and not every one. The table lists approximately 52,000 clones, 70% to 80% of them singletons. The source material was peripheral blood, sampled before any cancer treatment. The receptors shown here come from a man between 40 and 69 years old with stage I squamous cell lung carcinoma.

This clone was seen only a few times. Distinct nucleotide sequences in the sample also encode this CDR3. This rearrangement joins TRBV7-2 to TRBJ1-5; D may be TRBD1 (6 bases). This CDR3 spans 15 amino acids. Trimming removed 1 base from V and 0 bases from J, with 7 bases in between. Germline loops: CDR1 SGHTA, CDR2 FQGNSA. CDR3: CASSLDRDSNQPQHF. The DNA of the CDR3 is TGTGCCAGCAGCTTAGACAGGGATAGCAATCAGCCCCAGCATTTT. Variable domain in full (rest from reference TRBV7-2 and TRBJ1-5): GAGVSQSPSNKVTEKGKDVELRCDPISGHTALYWYRQSLGQGLEFLIYFQGNSAPDKSGLPSDRFSAERTGGSVSTLTIQRTQQEDSAVYLCASSLDRDSNQPQHFGDGTRLSIL.

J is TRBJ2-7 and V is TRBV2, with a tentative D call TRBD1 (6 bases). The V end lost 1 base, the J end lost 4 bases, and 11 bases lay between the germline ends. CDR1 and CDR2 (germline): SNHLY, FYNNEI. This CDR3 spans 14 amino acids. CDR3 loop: CASSEVDSEYEQYF. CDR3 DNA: TGTGCCAGCAGTGAAGTGGACAGTGAATACGAGCAGTACTTC.

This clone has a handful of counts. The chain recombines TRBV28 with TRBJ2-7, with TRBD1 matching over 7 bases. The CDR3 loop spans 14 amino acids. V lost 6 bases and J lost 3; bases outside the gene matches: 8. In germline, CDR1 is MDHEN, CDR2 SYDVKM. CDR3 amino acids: CASSPDRDGYEQYF. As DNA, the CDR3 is TGTGCCAGCAGCCCCGACAGGGACGGCTACGAGCAGTACTTC.

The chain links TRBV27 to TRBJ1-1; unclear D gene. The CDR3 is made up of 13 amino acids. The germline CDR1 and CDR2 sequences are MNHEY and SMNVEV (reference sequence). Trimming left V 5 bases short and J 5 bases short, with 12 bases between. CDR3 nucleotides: TGTGCCAGCAGTCCCTCCTTGGGTACTGAAGCTTTCTTT. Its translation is CASSPSLGTEAFF.

CDR3 region: CASSEYRNAEKLFF. For the CDR3, the DNA is TGTGCCAGCAGTGAATACCGCAACGCGGAAAAACTGTTTTTT. This chain joins TRBV2 and TRBJ1-4; D is ambiguous. This CDR3 is built from 14 residues. Per the germline V gene, CDR1 is SNHLY and CDR2 is FYNNEI. Trimming cost V 2 bases and J 8 bases, with 12 bases left between them.

In DNA, the CDR3 is TGTGCCAGCAGTGAAGATTACAACCTGCGCCCCCTCCACTTT. The encoded protein is CASSEDYNLRPLHF. This chain connects TRBV6-1 to TRBJ1-6; D ambiguous. CDR3 length: 14 residues. V lost 1 base to trimming and J lost 13 bases, with 14 bases between them. The germline V gene encodes CDR1 MNHNS and CDR2 SASEGT.

The CDR3 here is CASSTPAQGSAYGYTF. In nucleotides, the CDR3 is TGTGCCAGCAGCACCCCGGCCCAGGGAAGCGCCTATGGCTACACCTTC. The rearrangement joins TRBV11-1 to TRBJ1-2; tentative D call: TRBD1 (5 bases). The CDR3 runs 16 residues. The V end was cut by 5 bases, the J end by 4 bases, with 20 bases between. CDR1 and CDR2 from the germline V gene are SGHAT and FQDESV (reference sequence).

Here the CDR3 DNA reads TGTGCCAGCAGCCGTTGGGGGGGCGGCAAAAACATTCAGTACTTC. This encodes CASSRWGGGKNIQYF. V usage is TRBV14 and J usage is TRBJ2-4; maybe TRBD2 (7 bases). There are 15 residues in the CDR3. V lost 4 bases and J 3 bases, leaving 13 bases between the germline ends. Per the germline V gene, CDR1 is SGHDN and CDR2 is FVKESK.

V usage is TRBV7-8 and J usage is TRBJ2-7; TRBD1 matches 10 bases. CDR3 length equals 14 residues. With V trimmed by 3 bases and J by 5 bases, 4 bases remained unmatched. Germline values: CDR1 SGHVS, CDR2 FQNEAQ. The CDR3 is CASSFTGTGDEQYF. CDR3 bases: TGTGCCAGCAGCTTCACCGGGACAGGGGACGAGCAGTACTTC.

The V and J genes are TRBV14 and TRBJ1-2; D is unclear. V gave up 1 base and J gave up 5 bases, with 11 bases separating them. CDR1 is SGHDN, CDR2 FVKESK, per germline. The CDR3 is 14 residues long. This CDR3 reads CASSQVEYGYGYTF. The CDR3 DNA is TGTGCCAGCAGCCAAGTGGAGTACGGATATGGCTACACCTTC.

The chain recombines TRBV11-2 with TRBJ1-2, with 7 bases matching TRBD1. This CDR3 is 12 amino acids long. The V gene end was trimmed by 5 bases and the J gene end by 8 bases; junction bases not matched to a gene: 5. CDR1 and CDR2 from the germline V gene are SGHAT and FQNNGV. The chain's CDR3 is CASSPGTAGYTF. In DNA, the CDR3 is TGTGCCAGCAGCCCGGGGACAGCCGGCTACACCTTC. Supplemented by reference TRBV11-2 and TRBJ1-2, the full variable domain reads EAGVAQSPRYKIIEKRQSVAFWCNPISGHATLYWYQQILGQGPKLLIQFQNNGVVDDSQLPKDRFSAERLKGVDSTLKIQPAKLEDSAVYLCASSPGTAGYTFGSGTRLTVV.

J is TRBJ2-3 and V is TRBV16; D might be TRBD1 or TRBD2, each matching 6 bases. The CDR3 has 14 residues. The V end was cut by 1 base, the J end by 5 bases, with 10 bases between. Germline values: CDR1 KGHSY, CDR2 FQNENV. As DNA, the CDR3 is TGTGCCAGCAGCCAATACGGGGGCCAAGATACGCAGTATTTT. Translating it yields CASSQYGGQDTQYF.

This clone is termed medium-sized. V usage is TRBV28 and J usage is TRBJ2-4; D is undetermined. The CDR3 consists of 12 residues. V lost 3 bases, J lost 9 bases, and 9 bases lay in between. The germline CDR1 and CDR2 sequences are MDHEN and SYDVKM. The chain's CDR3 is CASSLPGSIQYF. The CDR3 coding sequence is TGTGCCAGCAGTTTGCCGGGTTCCATTCAGTACTTC.

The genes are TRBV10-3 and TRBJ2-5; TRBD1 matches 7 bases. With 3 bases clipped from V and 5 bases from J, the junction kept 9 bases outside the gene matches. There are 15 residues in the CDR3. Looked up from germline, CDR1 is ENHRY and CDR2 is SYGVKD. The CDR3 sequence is CAISDRQGRRETQYF. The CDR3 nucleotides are TGTGCCATCAGTGACAGACAGGGACGTAGGGAGACCCAGTACTTC.

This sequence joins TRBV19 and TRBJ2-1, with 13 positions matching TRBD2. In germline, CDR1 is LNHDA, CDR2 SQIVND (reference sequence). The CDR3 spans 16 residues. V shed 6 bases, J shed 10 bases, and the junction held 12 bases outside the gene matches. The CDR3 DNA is TGTGCCAGTAGACCTACTAGCGGGGGGGCTTTTGACGAGCAGTTCTTC. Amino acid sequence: CASRPTSGGAFDEQFF.